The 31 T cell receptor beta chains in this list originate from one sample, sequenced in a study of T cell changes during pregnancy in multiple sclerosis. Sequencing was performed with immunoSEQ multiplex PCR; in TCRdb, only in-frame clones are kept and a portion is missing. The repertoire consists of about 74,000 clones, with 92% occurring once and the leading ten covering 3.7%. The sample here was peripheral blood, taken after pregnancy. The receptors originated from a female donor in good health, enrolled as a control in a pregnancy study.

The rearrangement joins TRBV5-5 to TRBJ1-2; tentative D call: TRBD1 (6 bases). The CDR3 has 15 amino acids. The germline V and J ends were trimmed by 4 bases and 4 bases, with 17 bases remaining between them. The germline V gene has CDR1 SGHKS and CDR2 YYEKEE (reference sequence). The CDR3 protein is CASSPEGGRSYGYTF. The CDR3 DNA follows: TGTGCCAGCAGCCCCGAGGGGGGGCGCAGCTATGGCTACACCTTC.

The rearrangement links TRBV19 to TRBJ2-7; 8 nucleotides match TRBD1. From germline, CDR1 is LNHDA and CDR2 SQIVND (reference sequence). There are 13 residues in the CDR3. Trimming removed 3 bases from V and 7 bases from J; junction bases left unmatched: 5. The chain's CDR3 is CASSMGTGGEQYF. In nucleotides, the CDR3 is TGTGCCAGTAGTATGGGAACAGGGGGGGAGCAGTACTTC.

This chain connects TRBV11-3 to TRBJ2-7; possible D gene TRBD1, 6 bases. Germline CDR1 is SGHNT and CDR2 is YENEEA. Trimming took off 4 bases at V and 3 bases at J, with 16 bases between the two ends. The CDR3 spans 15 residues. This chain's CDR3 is CASSSATRTVYEQYF. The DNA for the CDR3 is TGTGCCAGCAGCTCAGCCACCCGGACAGTCTACGAGCAGTACTTC. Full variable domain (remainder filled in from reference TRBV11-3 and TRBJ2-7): EAGVVQSPRYKIIEKKQPVAFWCNPISGHNTLYWYLQNLGQGPELLIRYENEEAVDDSQLPKDRFSAERLKGVDSTLKIQPAELGDSAVYLCASSSATRTVYEQYFGPGTRLTVT.

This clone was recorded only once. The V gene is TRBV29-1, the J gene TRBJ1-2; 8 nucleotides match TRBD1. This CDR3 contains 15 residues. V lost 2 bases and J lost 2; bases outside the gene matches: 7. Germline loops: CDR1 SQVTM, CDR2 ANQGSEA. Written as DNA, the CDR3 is TGCAGCGTTGAAATCGGGGCAGGGGGCAACTATGGCTACACCTTC. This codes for CSVEIGAGGNYGYTF.

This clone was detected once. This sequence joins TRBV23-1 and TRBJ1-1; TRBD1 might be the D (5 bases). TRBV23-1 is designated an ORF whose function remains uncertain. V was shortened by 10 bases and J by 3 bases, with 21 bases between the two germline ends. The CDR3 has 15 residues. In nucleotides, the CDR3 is TGCGCCACCTTACTATTGGGACTGGTTTACACTGAAGCTTTCTTT. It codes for CATLLLGLVYTEAFF.

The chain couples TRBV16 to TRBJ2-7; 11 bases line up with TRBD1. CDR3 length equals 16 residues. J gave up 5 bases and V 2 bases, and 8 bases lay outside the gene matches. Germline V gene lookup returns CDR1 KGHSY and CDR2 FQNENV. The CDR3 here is CASSQGRLGQGDEQYF. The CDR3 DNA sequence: TGTGCCAGCAGCCAAGGCCGATTGGGACAGGGGGACGAGCAGTACTTC.

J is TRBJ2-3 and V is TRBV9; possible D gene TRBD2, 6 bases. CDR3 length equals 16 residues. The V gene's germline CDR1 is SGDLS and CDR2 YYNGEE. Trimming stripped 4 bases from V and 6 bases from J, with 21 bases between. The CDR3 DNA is TGTGCCAGCAGCCACCCCATGGGAGGCCCCGCGGATACGCAGTATTTT. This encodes CASSHPMGGPADTQYF.

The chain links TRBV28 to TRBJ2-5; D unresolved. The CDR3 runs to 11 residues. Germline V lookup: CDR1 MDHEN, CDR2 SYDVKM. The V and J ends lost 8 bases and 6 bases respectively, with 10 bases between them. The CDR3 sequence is CASGLRKTQYF. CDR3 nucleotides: TGTGCCAGCGGCCTCAGGAAGACCCAGTACTTC.

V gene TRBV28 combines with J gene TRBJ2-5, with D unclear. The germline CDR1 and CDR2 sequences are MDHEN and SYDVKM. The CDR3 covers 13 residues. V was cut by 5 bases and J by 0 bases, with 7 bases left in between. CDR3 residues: CASSPPDQETQYF. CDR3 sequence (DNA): TGTGCCAGCAGTCCCCCCGACCAAGAGACCCAGTACTTC.

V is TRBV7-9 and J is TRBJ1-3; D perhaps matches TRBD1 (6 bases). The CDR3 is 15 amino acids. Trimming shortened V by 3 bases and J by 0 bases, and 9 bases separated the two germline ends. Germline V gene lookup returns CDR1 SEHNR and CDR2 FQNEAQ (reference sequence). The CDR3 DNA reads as TGTGCCAGCAGCTTGATGGACAGCTCTGGAAACACCATATATTTT. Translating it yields CASSLMDSSGNTIYF. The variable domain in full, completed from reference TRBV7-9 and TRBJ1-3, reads DTGVSQNPRHKITKRGQNVTFRCDPISEHNRLYWYRQTLGQGPEFLTYFQNEAQLEKSRLLSDRFSAERPKGSFSTLEIQRTEQGDSAMYLCASSLMDSSGNTIYFGEGSWLTVV.

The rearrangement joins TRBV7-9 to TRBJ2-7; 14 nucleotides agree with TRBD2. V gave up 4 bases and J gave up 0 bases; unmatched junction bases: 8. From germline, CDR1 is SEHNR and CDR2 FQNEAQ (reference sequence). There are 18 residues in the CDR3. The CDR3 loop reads CASSSRTSGRRGSYEQYF. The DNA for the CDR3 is TGTGCCAGCAGCTCCCGGACTAGCGGGAGGAGGGGCTCCTACGAGCAGTACTTC. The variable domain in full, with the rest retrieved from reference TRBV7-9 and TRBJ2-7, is DTGVSQNPRHKITKRGQNVTFRCDPISEHNRLYWYRQTLGQGPEFLTYFQNEAQLEKSRLLSDRFSAERPKGSFSTLEIQRTEQGDSAMYLCASSSRTSGRRGSYEQYFGPGTRLTVT.

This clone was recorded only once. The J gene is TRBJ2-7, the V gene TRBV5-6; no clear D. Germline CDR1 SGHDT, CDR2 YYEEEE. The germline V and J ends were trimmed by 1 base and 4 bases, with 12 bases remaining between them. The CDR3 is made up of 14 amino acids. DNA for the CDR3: TGTGCCAGCAGCTTGAGGAGAGCGCGATACGAGCAGTACTTC. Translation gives CASSLRRARYEQYF.

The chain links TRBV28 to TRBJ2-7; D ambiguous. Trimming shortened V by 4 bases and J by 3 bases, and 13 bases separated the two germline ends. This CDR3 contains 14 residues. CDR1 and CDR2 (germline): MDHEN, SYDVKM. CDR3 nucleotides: TGTGCCAGCAGTTCCCGTGCGCACCTCTACGAGCAGTACTTC. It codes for CASSSRAHLYEQYF.

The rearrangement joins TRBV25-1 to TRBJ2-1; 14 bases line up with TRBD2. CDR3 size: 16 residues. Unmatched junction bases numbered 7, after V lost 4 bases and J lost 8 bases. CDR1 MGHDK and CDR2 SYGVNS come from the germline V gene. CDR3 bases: TGTGCCAGCAGTGCCCCGGGACTAGCGGGAGAATATGAGCAGTTCTTC. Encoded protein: CASSAPGLAGEYEQFF.

In DNA, the CDR3 is TGTGCCAGCTCACCGACGACAGGGGGCGATCAGCCCCAGCATTTT. Translating it yields CASSPTTGGDQPQHF. The gene calls are TRBV18 and TRBJ1-5, with 10 bases aligning to TRBD1. CDR1 and CDR2 from the germline V gene are KGHSH and LQKENI. The CDR3 contains 15 residues. V gave up 3 bases and J gave up 5 bases; unmatched junction bases: 4.

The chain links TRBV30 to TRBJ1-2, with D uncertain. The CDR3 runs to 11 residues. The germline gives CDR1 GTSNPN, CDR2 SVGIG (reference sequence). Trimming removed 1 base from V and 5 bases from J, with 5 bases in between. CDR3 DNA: TGTGCCTGGAGTGCCATGTATGGCTACACCTTC. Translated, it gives CAWSAMYGYTF. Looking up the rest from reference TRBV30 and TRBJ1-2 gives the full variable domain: SQTIHQWPATLVQPVGSPLSLECTVEGTSNPNLYWYRQAAGRGLQLLFYSVGIGQISSEVPQNLSASRPQDRQFILSSKKLLLSDSGFYLCAWSAMYGYTFGSGTRLTVV.

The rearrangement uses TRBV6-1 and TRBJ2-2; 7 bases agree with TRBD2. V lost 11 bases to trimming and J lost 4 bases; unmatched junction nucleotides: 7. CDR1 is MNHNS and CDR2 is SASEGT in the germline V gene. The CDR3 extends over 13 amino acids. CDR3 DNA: TGTGCCCTCCGGCTAGCGGCCACCGGGGAGCTGTTTTTT. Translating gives CALRLAATGELFF.

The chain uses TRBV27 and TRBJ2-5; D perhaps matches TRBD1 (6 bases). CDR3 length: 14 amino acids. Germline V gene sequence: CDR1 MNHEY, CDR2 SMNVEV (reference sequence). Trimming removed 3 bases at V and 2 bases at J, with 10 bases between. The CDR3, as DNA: TGTGCCAGCAGTTTGCAGGGGTCTCAAGAGACCCAGTACTTC. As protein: CASSLQGSQETQYF.

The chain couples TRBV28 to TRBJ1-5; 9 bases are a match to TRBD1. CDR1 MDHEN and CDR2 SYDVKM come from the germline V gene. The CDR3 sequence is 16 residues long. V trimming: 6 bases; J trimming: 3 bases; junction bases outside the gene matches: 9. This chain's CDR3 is CASSPSNRGPNQPQHF. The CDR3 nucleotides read TGTGCCAGCAGCCCTTCGAACAGGGGGCCCAATCAGCCCCAGCATTTT.

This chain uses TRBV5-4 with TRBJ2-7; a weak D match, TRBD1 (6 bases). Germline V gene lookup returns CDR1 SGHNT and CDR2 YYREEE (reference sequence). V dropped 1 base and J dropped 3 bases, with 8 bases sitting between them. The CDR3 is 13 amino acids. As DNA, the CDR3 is TGTGCCAGCAGCTTGTACAGGGACTACGAGCAGTACTTC. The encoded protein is CASSLYRDYEQYF.

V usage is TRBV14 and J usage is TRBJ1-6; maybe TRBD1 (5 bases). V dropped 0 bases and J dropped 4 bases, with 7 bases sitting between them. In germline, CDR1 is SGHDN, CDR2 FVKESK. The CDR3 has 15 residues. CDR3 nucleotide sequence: TGTGCCAGCAGCCAAGAGACAGTTTATAATTCACCCCTCCACTTT. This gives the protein CASSQETVYNSPLHF.

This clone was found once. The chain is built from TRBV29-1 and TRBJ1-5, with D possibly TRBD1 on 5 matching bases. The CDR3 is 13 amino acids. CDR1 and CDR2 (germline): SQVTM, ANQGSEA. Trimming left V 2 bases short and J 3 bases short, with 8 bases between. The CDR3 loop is CSVEPGYNQPQHF. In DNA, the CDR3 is TGCAGCGTTGAACCAGGGTACAATCAGCCCCAGCATTTT.

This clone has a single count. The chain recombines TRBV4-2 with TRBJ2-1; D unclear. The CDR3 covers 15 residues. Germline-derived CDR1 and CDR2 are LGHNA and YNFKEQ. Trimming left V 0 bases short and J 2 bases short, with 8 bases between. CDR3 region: CASSQDLTTYNEQFF. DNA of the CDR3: TGTGCCAGCAGCCAAGATCTTACTACCTACAATGAGCAGTTCTTC.

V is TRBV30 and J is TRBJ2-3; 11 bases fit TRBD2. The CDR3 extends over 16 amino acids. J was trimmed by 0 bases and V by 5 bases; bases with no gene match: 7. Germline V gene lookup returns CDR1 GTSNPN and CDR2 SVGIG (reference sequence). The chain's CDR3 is CAWRLAGGYSTDTQYF. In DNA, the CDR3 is TGTGCCTGGCGCCTAGCGGGAGGCTATAGCACAGATACGCAGTATTTT.

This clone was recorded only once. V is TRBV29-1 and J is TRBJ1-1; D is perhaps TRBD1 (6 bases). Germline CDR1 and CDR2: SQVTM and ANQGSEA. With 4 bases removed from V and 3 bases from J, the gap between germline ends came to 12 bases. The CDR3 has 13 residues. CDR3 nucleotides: TGCAGCGTTGCGCCCAGGGGATACACTGAAGCTTTCTTT. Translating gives CSVAPRGYTEAFF.

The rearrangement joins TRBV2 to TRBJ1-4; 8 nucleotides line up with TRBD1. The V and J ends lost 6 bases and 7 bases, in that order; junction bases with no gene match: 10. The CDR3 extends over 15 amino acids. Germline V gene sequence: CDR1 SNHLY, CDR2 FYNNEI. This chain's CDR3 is CASSDLGTGGEKLFF. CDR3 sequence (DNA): TGTGCCAGCAGCGACCTAGGGACAGGAGGTGAAAAACTGTTTTTT.

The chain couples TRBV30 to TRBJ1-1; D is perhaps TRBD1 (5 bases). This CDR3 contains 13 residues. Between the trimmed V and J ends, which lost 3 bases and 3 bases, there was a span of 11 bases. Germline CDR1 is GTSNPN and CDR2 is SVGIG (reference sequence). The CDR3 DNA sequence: TGTGCCTGGAGGGTCACGGGGGACACTGAAGCTTTCTTT. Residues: CAWRVTGDTEAFF. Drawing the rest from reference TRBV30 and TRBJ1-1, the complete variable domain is SQTIHQWPATLVQPVGSPLSLECTVEGTSNPNLYWYRQAAGRGLQLLFYSVGIGQISSEVPQNLSASRPQDRQFILSSKKLLLSDSGFYLCAWRVTGDTEAFFGQGTRLTVV.

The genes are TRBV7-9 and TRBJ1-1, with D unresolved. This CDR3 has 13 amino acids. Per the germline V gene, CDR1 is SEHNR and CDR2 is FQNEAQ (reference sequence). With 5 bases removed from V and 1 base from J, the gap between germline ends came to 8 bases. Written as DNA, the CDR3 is TGTGCCAGCAGCCCCACGGGGAACACTGAAGCTTTCTTT. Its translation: CASSPTGNTEAFF. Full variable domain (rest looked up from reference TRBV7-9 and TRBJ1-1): DTGVSQNPRHKITKRGQNVTFRCDPISEHNRLYWYRQTLGQGPEFLTYFQNEAQLEKSRLLSDRFSAERPKGSFSTLEIQRTEQGDSAMYLCASSPTGNTEAFFGQGTRLTVV.

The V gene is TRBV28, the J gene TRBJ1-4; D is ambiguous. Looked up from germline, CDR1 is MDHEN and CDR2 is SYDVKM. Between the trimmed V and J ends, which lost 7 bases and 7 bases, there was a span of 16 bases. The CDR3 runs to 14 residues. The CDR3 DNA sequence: TGTGCCAGCACTCGGTGGAGGCCGGGTGAAAAACTGTTTTTT. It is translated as CASTRWRPGEKLFF.

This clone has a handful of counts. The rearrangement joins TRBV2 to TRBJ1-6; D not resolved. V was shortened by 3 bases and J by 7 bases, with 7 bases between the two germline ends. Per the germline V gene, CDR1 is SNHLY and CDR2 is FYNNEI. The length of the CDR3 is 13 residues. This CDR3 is CASSDGPNSPLHF. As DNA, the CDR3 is TGTGCCAGCAGTGATGGCCCAAATTCACCCCTCCACTTT.

The CDR3 region is CASSRTDTQYF. DNA of the CDR3: TGTGCCAGCAGTCGGACAGATACGCAGTATTTT. The rearrangement uses TRBV5-5 and TRBJ2-3; D is unresolved. CDR1 and CDR2 (germline): SGHKS, YYEKEE (reference sequence). CDR3 length equals 11 residues. The V end lost 5 bases, the J end lost 3 bases, and 4 bases lay between the germline ends.